This is a list of T cell receptor beta chains from one sample in a study of blood T cell repertoires in COVID-19. The table came from immunoSEQ multiplex PCR; TCRdb's copy has only in-frame clones and leaves some out. The repertoire holds 100,000 to 150,000 clones, with over 75% as singletons. The specimen sequenced was peripheral blood. These receptors all come from a woman aged 80 or older with acute or convalescent COVID-19. Each CDR3 is given with its conserved first and last residue. The D gene is left open where the match is weak. Size is omitted from some rows. Given values are once, few, many or a class for expanded clones.

D: NA
size: once
J: TRBJ2-2
V: TRBV5-1
CDR3: CASSLTGTQNTGELFF
DNA: TGCGCCAGCAGCCTAACCGGGACACAGAACACCGGGGAGCTGTTTTTT

D: NA
size: NA
J: TRBJ1-2
V: TRBV9
CDR3: CASSVGLRYGYTF
DNA: TGTGCCAGCAGCGTTGGATTGAGGTACGGCTACACCTTC

D: NA
size: NA
J: TRBJ2-7
V: TRBV3-1/TRBV3-2
CDR3: CASSHLIRGTYEQYF
DNA: TGTGCCAGCAGCCATCTCATTCGCGGGACTTACGAGCAGTACTTC

D: TRBD1
size: NA
J: TRBJ1-5
V: TRBV19
CDR3: CASSGTGSQPQHF
DNA: TGTGCCAGTAGTGGGACAGGGAGTCAGCCCCAGCATTTT

D: NA
size: NA
J: TRBJ1-2
V: TRBV28
CDR3: CASSQTTLGYGYTF
DNA: TGTGCCAGCAGTCAGACAACCCTGGGCTATGGCTACACCTTC

D: NA
size: NA
J: TRBJ1-1
V: TRBV28
CDR3: CASSLVNRNTEAFF
DNA: TGTGCCAGCAGTTTGGTTAATAGGAACACTGAAGCTTTCTTT

D: TRBD1
size: NA
J: TRBJ1-2
V: TRBV3-1/TRBV3-2
CDR3: CASSQVTGDYGYTF
DNA: TGTGCCAGCAGCCAAGTCACAGGGGACTATGGCTACACCTTC

D: NA
size: NA
J: TRBJ1-2
V: TRBV5-4
CDR3: CASSSRQEDGYTF
DNA: TGTGCCAGCAGCTCCCGACAGGAAGATGGCTACACCTTC

D: TRBD1
size: NA
J: TRBJ2-5
V: TRBV7-6
CDR3: CASSRTTGGSETQYF
DNA: TGTGCCAGCAGCCGTACCACAGGGGGTTCAGAGACCCAGTACTTC

D: TRBD2
size: NA
J: TRBJ2-7
V: TRBV7-2
CDR3: CASSSRSGGYYEQYF
DNA: TGTGCCAGCAGCTCCCGTAGCGGGGGCTACTACGAGCAGTACTTC

D: TRBD1
size: NA
J: TRBJ1-3
V: TRBV24-1
CDR3: CATSKTGAGNTIYF
DNA: TGTGCCACCAGCAAGACAGGGGCTGGAAACACCATATATTTT

D: TRBD1
size: NA
J: TRBJ1-4
V: TRBV4-2
CDR3: CASSQARQGTNEKLFF
DNA: TGTGCCAGCAGCCAAGCCAGACAGGGGACTAATGAAAAACTGTTTTTT

D: TRBD2
size: NA
J: TRBJ2-7
V: TRBV5-4
CDR3: CASSLGVAGGDEQYF
DNA: TGTGCCAGCAGCTTGGGGGTAGCGGGAGGAGACGAGCAGTACTTC

D: NA
size: NA
J: TRBJ1-6
V: TRBV5-5
CDR3: CASSSLPGTKNSPLHF
DNA: TGTGCCAGCAGCTCCCTCCCCGGGACAAAGAATTCACCCCTCCACTTT

D: TRBD2
size: NA
J: TRBJ2-4
V: TRBV5-4
CDR3: CASSLGNSGGIQYF
DNA: TGTGCCAGCAGCCTGGGAAATAGCGGGGGCATTCAGTACTTC

D: TRBD2
size: NA
J: TRBJ2-1
V: TRBV27
CDR3: CASSFVAGGYSEQFF
DNA: TGTGCCAGCAGTTTCGTCGCGGGGGGGTACAGTGAGCAGTTCTTC

D: TRBD2
size: few
J: TRBJ2-5
V: TRBV4-1
CDR3: CASSRSRLAGEETQYF
DNA: TGCGCCAGCAGCCGGAGCAGACTAGCCGGGGAGGAGACCCAGTACTTC

D: NA
size: NA
J: TRBJ2-3
V: TRBV19
CDR3: CASSTGPSTDTQYF
DNA: TGTGCCAGTAGTACAGGGCCTAGCACAGATACGCAGTATTTT

D: TRBD2
size: NA
J: TRBJ2-1
V: TRBV4-1
CDR3: CASSQEIPGLAGVSSYNEQFF
DNA: TGCGCCAGCAGCCAAGAGATACCGGGACTAGCGGGAGTGAGCTCCTACAATGAGCAGTTCTTC

D: TRBD1
size: NA
J: TRBJ2-7
V: TRBV2
CDR3: CATQGTGIYEQYF
DNA: TGTGCCACCCAGGGGACAGGGATTTACGAGCAGTACTTC

D: TRBD1
size: NA
J: TRBJ1-2
V: TRBV6-1
CDR3: CASSEMNRGRNNYGYTF
DNA: TGTGCCAGCAGTGAAATGAACAGGGGGCGGAACAACTATGGCTACACCTTC

D: NA
size: NA
J: TRBJ2-5
V: TRBV18
CDR3: CASSKNRQETQYF
DNA: TGTGCCAGCTCAAAGAATAGACAAGAGACCCAGTACTTC

D: TRBD1
size: NA
J: TRBJ2-6
V: TRBV4-1
CDR3: CASSLDRVNSGANVLTF
DNA: TGCGCCAGCAGCTTAGACAGGGTTAACTCTGGGGCCAACGTCCTGACTTTC

D: TRBD2
size: NA
J: TRBJ2-1
V: TRBV4-2
CDR3: CASSQGGLAGSHNEQFF
DNA: TGTGCCAGCAGCCAAGGGGGGCTAGCGGGGAGTCACAATGAGCAGTTCTTC

D: NA
size: once
J: TRBJ2-5
V: TRBV5-1
CDR3: CASSPLDRQETQYF
DNA: TGCGCCAGCAGCCCCCTGGACAGACAAGAGACCCAGTACTTC

D: TRBD1
size: NA
J: TRBJ1-5
V: TRBV5-8
CDR3: CASSLLGQTGQPQHF
DNA: TGTGCCAGCAGCCTGCTGGGACAGACTGGACAGCCCCAGCATTTT

D: NA
size: NA
J: TRBJ1-2
V: TRBV9
CDR3: CASSLKPFPGDGYTF
DNA: TGTGCCAGCAGCCTGAAGCCCTTCCCGGGTGATGGCTACACCTTC

D: NA
size: NA
J: TRBJ1-4
V: TRBV28
CDR3: CASSFWQDNEKLFF
DNA: TGTGCCAGCAGTTTTTGGCAGGATAATGAAAAACTGTTTTTT

D: NA
size: NA
J: TRBJ1-5
V: TRBV28
CDR3: CASSLRFAGAQGQPQHF
DNA: TGTGCCAGCAGTTTACGATTTGCTGGGGCGCAGGGTCAGCCCCAGCATTTT

D: TRBD1
size: NA
J: TRBJ2-7
V: TRBV27
CDR3: CASRDRAEYEQYF
DNA: TGTGCCAGCAGGGACAGGGCCGAATACGAGCAGTACTTC

D: TRBD1
size: NA
J: TRBJ2-7
V: TRBV3-1/TRBV3-2
CDR3: CASKPGQGNYEQYF
DNA: TGTGCCAGCAAACCGGGACAGGGTAACTACGAGCAGTACTTC

D: TRBD1
size: NA
J: TRBJ2-2
V: TRBV5-1
CDR3: CASSLVEGSTGPNTGELFF
DNA: TGCGCCAGCAGCTTGGTAGAAGGATCGACAGGGCCGAACACCGGGGAGCTGTTTTTT

D: NA
size: NA
J: TRBJ2-3
V: TRBV5-1
CDR3: CASSFGTGTDTQYF
DNA: TGCGCCAGCAGCTTCGGGACTGGCACAGATACGCAGTATTTT

D: NA
size: NA
J: TRBJ1-3
V: TRBV27
CDR3: CASSLRGSSGNTIYF
DNA: TGTGCCAGCAGTTTGCGAGGAAGCTCTGGAAACACCATATATTTT

D: NA
size: NA
J: TRBJ2-1
V: TRBV3-1/TRBV3-2
CDR3: CASSPSSYNEQFF
DNA: TGTGCCAGCAGCCCCAGCTCCTACAATGAGCAGTTCTTC

D: TRBD1
size: few
J: TRBJ1-1
V: TRBV18
CDR3: CASSLGQGGMNTEAFF
DNA: TGTGCCAGCTCACTTGGACAGGGCGGCATGAACACTGAAGCTTTCTTT

D: TRBD1
size: once
J: TRBJ1-1
V: TRBV7-2
CDR3: CASSSQGDRGAEAFF
DNA: TGTGCCAGCAGCTCTCAGGGGGACAGGGGGGCTGAAGCTTTCTTT

D: NA
size: NA
J: TRBJ2-3
V: TRBV6-2/TRBV6-3
CDR3: CASSYSTGTYNTDTQYF
DNA: TGTGCCAGCAGTTACTCGACTGGGACATATAACACAGATACGCAGTATTTT

D: TRBD1
size: NA
J: TRBJ2-7
V: TRBV6-2/TRBV6-3
CDR3: CASSFLGRLGGRKGFEQYF
DNA: TGTGCCAGCAGTTTTTTGGGGCGGCTAGGGGGCCGGAAGGGTTTCGAGCAGTACTTC

D: TRBD2
size: NA
J: TRBJ2-1
V: TRBV11-2
CDR3: CASTLFQGVAGSYNEQFF
DNA: TGTGCCAGCACCCTTTTCCAGGGAGTAGCGGGGTCCTACAATGAGCAGTTCTTC

D: NA
size: few
J: TRBJ1-1
V: TRBV19
CDR3: CASSPPGLREGTEAFF
DNA: TGTGCCAGTAGCCCGCCGGGCCTCCGGGAAGGCACTGAAGCTTTCTTT

D: TRBD1
size: NA
J: TRBJ1-2
V: TRBV2
CDR3: CAISAGQAVSGYTF
DNA: TGTGCCATCAGTGCGGGACAGGCGGTCTCTGGCTACACCTTC

D: TRBD1
size: NA
J: TRBJ1-4
V: TRBV2
CDR3: CASSLGQGRKLFF
DNA: TGTGCCAGCAGCCTCGGACAGGGCCGCAAACTGTTTTTT

D: NA
size: few
J: TRBJ1-5
V: TRBV4-2
CDR3: CASSQGSTGNQPQHF
DNA: TGTGCCAGCAGCCAAGGGTCGACAGGAAATCAGCCCCAGCATTTT

D: TRBD1
size: NA
J: TRBJ2-1
V: TRBV5-1
CDR3: CASSWDRADNEQFF
DNA: TGCGCCAGCAGCTGGGACAGAGCAGACAATGAGCAGTTCTTC

D: NA
size: NA
J: TRBJ1-4
V: TRBV19
CDR3: CASSPPLRRDEKLFF
DNA: TGTGCCAGTAGCCCCCCCCTAAGGAGGGATGAAAAACTGTTTTTT

D: TRBD2
size: NA
J: TRBJ2-1
V: TRBV28
CDR3: CASSLWAGGQNNEQFF
DNA: TGTGCCAGCAGTTTATGGGCGGGAGGGCAAAACAATGAGCAGTTCTTC

D: NA
size: NA
J: TRBJ2-1
V: TRBV4-1
CDR3: CASMLGSSDNNEQFF
DNA: TGCGCCAGCATGCTCGGGTCTAGCGACAACAATGAGCAGTTCTTC

D: NA
size: NA
J: TRBJ1-4
V: TRBV28
CDR3: CASSLAGFATNEKLFF
DNA: TGTGCCAGCAGTTTAGCGGGGTTCGCAACTAATGAAAAACTGTTTTTT

D: TRBD1
size: NA
J: TRBJ2-3
V: TRBV5-1
CDR3: CASSLQGATDTQYF
DNA: TGCGCCAGCAGCTTGCAGGGGGCTACAGATACGCAGTATTTT

D: TRBD1
size: NA
J: TRBJ2-2
V: TRBV19
CDR3: CASSTRTGGAWAGELFF
DNA: TGTGCCAGTAGTACCCGTACAGGGGGCGCGTGGGCCGGGGAGCTGTTTTTT